Below, 11 T cell receptor beta chains from the same sample are listed, as sequenced in a study of siplizumab effects on memory and regulatory T cells (dated by TCRdb to the late 2010s). Library preparation employed the immunoSEQ multiplex PCR assay. What TCRdb holds here is the immuneACCESS table cut down to in-frame rearrangements. Part of the clones is not present; checked against another copy, under half of the missing clones reflect an unresolved V gene, and the others are unexplained. The sample data list over 45,000 clones, and approximately 97% of these were observed just once. Of the sample, roughly 0.99% falls within the top ten clones. Sequencing input: naive CD8+ T cells sorted from blood. Sample cell subset or site, as interpreted from the label and publication: unstimulated naive T cells. The receptors come from a human donor in good health.

A single count supports this clone. The V gene is TRBV4-1, the J gene TRBJ1-2, with TRBD1 identical over 7 bases. CDR1 and CDR2 from the germline V gene are MGHRA and YSYEKL. The CDR3 has 14 residues. The junction had 3 bases not matched to a gene; V was cut back by 1 base and J by 4 bases. Here the CDR3 reads CASSQGQGGYGYTF. For the CDR3, the DNA is TGCGCCAGCAGCCAAGGCCAGGGGGGCTATGGCTACACCTTC.

The genes are TRBV19 and TRBJ2-2, with 7 bases identical to TRBD1. Germline V CDR1 and CDR2: LNHDA, SQIVND (reference sequence). The length of the CDR3 is 15 residues. V dropped 7 bases and J dropped 1; count of bases not matched to a gene: 6. The CDR3 protein is CASTLTGMNTGELFF. The CDR3 DNA reads as TGTGCCAGTACCCTGACAGGGATGAACACCGGGGAGCTGTTTTTT.

This rearrangement joins TRBV7-9 to TRBJ2-7; 8 nucleotides agree with TRBD2. Germline assignment: CDR1 SEHNR and CDR2 FQNEAQ (reference sequence). Losses at the gene ends were 1 base for V and 4 bases for J; bases not matched to a gene: 6. This CDR3 region has 15 residues. Here the CDR3 DNA reads TGTGCCAGCAGCTTAGGCGGCGGGAGGTGGTACGAGCAGTACTTC. Translating gives CASSLGGGRWYEQYF.

The chain couples TRBV27 to TRBJ2-1; no reliable D call. The CDR3 is 15 amino acids. Trimming took 2 bases from V and 10 from J, leaving 18 bases between them. Per germline, CDR1 MNHEY and CDR2 SMNVEV (reference sequence). The DNA of the CDR3 is TGTGCCAGCAGTTTAGGTTTAGCTCCAGATCGGGAGCAGTTCTTC. Its protein product is CASSLGLAPDREQFF.

This rearrangement joins TRBV10-1 to TRBJ2-7; D uncertain. There are 15 residues in the CDR3. Germline lookup yields CDR1 WNHNN and CDR2 SYGVQD (reference sequence). The germline V and J ends were trimmed by 0 bases and 2 bases, with 11 bases remaining between them. DNA for the CDR3: TGCGCCAGCAGTGAGTCAAGGCTAACCCCCTACGAGCAGTACTTC. Translated: CASSESRLTPYEQYF.

The chain is built from TRBV7-9 and TRBJ1-1; 9 nucleotides match TRBD1. The V and J ends lost 5 bases and 5 bases, in that order; junction bases with no gene match: 9. The CDR3 is 15 residues long. Per germline, CDR1 SEHNR and CDR2 FQNEAQ (reference sequence). The CDR3 DNA reads as TGTGCCAGCAGCCCGGGACAGGGCCTTCGAACTGAAGCTTTCTTT. Encoded protein: CASSPGQGLRTEAFF.

J is TRBJ2-5 and V is TRBV7-9; D not certain. CDR3 size: 11 residues. Germline V gene lookup returns CDR1 SEHNR and CDR2 FQNEAQ (reference sequence). V was trimmed by 5 bases and J by 5 bases, leaving 6 bases between them. CDR3 in amino acids: CASSHPETQYF. CDR3 nucleotide sequence: TGTGCCAGCAGCCACCCGGAGACCCAGTACTTC. Using reference TRBV7-9 and TRBJ2-5 for the parts outside the CDR3, the full variable domain is DTGVSQNPRHKITKRGQNVTFRCDPISEHNRLYWYRQTLGQGPEFLTYFQNEAQLEKSRLLSDRFSAERPKGSFSTLEIQRTEQGDSAMYLCASSHPETQYFGPGTRLLVL.

The sample holds one count of this clone. The gene calls are TRBV7-8 and TRBJ2-7; 9 bases align to TRBD1. Trimming cost V 5 bases and J 3 bases; bases outside gene matches: 11. This CDR3 has 16 amino acids. The germline gives CDR1 SGHVS, CDR2 FQNEAQ. The CDR3 here is CASSQGAGQGLYEQYF. In nucleotides, the CDR3 is TGTGCCAGCAGCCAGGGGGCGGGACAGGGTCTCTACGAGCAGTACTTC. The full variable domain, completed using reference TRBV7-8 and TRBJ2-7, is GAGVSQSPRYKVAKRGQDVALRCDPISGHVSLFWYQQALGQGPEFLTYFQNEAQLDKSGLPSDRFFAERPEGSVSTLKIQRTQQEDSAVYLCASSQGAGQGLYEQYFGPGTRLTVT.

The gene calls are TRBV7-9 and TRBJ2-7; TRBD2 matches 11 bases. Germline V gene sequence: CDR1 SEHNR, CDR2 FQNEAQ (reference sequence). The CDR3 loop spans 16 amino acids. V was pared by 4 bases and J by 5 bases, with 10 bases of the junction left unmatched. CDR3 in DNA: TGTGCCAGCAGCTCCCGTACTAGCGGGAGTACCCACGAGCAGTACTTC. Its protein product is CASSSRTSGSTHEQYF.

The chain uses TRBV15 and TRBJ1-1, with a possible D match to TRBD1 (5 bases). The ends were cut back, 1 base at V and 1 base at J, with 13 bases in the middle. The CDR3 consists of 16 residues. The germline gives CDR1 LNHNV, CDR2 YYDKDF (reference sequence). The DNA for the CDR3 is TGTGCCACCAGCAGAGGTTGGGGGGGAGCGAACACTGAAGCTTTCTTT. This sequence encodes CATSRGWGGANTEAFF.

The chain employs TRBV7-6 and TRBJ2-1; D unresolved. This CDR3 comprises 15 residues. Trimming took 5 bases from V and 3 from J, leaving 14 bases between them. Germline V lookup: CDR1 SGHVS, CDR2 FNYEAQ. The CDR3 reads CASSPDRKIYNEQFF. In nucleotides, the CDR3 is TGTGCCAGCAGCCCCGACCGGAAGATCTACAATGAGCAGTTCTTC.